This T cell receptor beta chain is drawn from a study of regulatory T cells in long-lasting Graves disease. Whole-study findings and limits: Persistent patients shared more public clonotypes (around 2,500) than newly diagnosed patients (about 940). Limited samples may have lowered accuracy.

There are many counts of this clonotype. Its antigen is not known. Time point meaning: newly diagnosed GD, antithyroid drugs for less than 3 months. Extracted PBMC RNA gave rise to the TCR library. V lost 8 bases to trimming and J lost 1 base; unmatched junction nucleotides: 8. There are 15 residues in the CDR3. Germline V gene lookup returns CDR1 SNHLY and CDR2 FYNNEI. For TCR beta, libraries came from iRepertoire HTBI primers and Arm-PCR of CDR3 regions. Each CDR3 protein gets one entry after TCRdb re-called the multiplex PCR reads with MiXCR. In the table there are 350,000 to 450,000 distinct CDR3 sequences, 14% to 15% of which are singletons. These sequences were also reported in another study, on T cells in Graves' hyperthyroidism and ophthalmopathy. That work adds: Median prediction lead before ophthalmopathy onset was around seven months with the model.

The source is a woman aged 25 to 39 with Graves disease. The J gene is TRBJ2-7, the V gene TRBV2; the match to TRBD1 covers 10 bases. Sequencing used peripheral blood mononuclear cells (PBMCs), obtained at new diagnosis, from a patient treated with antithyroid drugs. This CDR3 is CASHSGQGESYEQYF. For the CDR3, the DNA is TGTGCCAGCCACTCCGGACAGGGGGAATCCTACGAGCAGTACTTC.